These 2 T cell receptor beta chains came from one sample sequenced in a study of blood T cell repertoires in COVID-19. Sequencing was performed with immunoSEQ multiplex PCR; in TCRdb, only in-frame clones are kept and a portion is missing. The sample lists roughly 150,000 clones, approximately 84% occurring once. Sequenced material: peripheral blood. These receptors all stem from an elderly woman with acute or convalescent COVID-19.

The V gene is TRBV12-3 or TRBV12-4, the J gene TRBJ2-3; D may be TRBD2 (6 bases). This CDR3 is 13 amino acids long. The V gene lost 0 bases and the J gene lost 5 bases, with 6 bases spanning the gap. Written as DNA, the CDR3 is TGTGCCAGCAGTTTAGCGGGGGGAGATACGCAGTATTTT. Translated, it gives CASSLAGGDTQYF.

This clone came up many times. The rearrangement links TRBV20-1 to TRBJ1-5; D remains ambiguous. V dropped 3 bases and J dropped 2 bases, with 8 bases sitting between them. Germline CDR1 reads DFQATT; CDR2 reads SNEGSKA (reference sequence). CDR3 size: 13 residues. The CDR3 nucleotides are TGCAGTGCTAGTTATCGTGGCAATCAGCCCCAGCATTTT. As protein: CSASYRGNQPQHF.